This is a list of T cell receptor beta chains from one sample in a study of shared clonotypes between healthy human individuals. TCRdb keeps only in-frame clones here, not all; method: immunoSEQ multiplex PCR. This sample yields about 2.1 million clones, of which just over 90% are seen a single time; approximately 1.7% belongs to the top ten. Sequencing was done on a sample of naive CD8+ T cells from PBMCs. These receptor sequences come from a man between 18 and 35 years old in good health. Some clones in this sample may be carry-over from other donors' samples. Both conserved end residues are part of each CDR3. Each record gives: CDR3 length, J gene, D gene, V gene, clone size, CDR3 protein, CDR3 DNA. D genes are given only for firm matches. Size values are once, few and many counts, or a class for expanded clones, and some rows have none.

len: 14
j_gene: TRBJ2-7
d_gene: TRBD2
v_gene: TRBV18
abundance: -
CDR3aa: CASSSTSGNYEQYF
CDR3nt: TGTGCCAGCTCGTCGACTAGCGGGAATTACGAGCAGTACTTC

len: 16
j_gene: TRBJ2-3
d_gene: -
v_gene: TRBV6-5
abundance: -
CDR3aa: CASSYGTLGGTDTQYF
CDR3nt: TGTGCCAGCAGTTACGGGACGCTTGGGGGCACAGATACGCAGTATTTT

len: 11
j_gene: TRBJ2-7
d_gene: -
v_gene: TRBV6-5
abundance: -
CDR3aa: CASSYWGEQYF
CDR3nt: TGTGCCAGCAGTTACTGGGGGGAGCAGTACTTC

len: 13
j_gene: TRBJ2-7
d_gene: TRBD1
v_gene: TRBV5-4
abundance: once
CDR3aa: CASSFKGGDEQYF
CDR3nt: TGTGCCAGCAGCTTTAAAGGGGGCGACGAGCAGTACTTC

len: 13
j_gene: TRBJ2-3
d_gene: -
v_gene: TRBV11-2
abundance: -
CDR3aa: CASSYPITDTQYF
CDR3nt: TGTGCCAGCAGCTATCCAATCACAGATACGCAGTATTTT

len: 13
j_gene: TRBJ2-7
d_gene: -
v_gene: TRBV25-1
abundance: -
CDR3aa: CASSEWRAYEQYF
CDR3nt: TGTGCCAGCAGTGAATGGCGGGCCTACGAGCAGTACTTC

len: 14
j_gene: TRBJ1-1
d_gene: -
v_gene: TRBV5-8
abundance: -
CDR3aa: CASTFPQGNAEAFF
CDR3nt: TGTGCCAGCACCTTTCCTCAGGGGAATGCTGAAGCTTTCTTT

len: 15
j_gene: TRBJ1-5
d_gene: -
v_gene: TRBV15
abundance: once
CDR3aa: CATSSDGSSNQPQHF
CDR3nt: TGTGCCACCAGCAGCGACGGGTCTAGCAATCAGCCCCAGCATTTT

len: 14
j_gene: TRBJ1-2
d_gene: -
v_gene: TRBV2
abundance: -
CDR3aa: CASIWTAPNYGYTF
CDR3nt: TGTGCCAGCATTTGGACAGCCCCTAACTATGGCTACACCTTC

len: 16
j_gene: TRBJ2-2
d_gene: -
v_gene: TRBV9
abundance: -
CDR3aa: CASSPEPGFNTGELFF
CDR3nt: TGTGCCAGCAGCCCCGAACCGGGATTCAACACCGGGGAGCTGTTTTTT

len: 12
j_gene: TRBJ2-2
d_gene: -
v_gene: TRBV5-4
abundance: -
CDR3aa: CASSRYGGELFF
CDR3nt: TGTGCCAGCAGCCGATACGGGGGGGAGCTGTTTTTT

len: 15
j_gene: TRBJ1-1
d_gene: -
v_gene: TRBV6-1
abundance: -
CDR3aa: CASSEGRGARTEAFF
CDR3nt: TGTGCCAGCAGTGAAGGGCGGGGGGCGCGCACTGAAGCTTTCTTT

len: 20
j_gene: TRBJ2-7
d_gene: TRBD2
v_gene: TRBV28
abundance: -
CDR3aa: CASSTRSSGTSGRAPGEQYF
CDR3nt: TGTGCCAGCAGCACTCGATCGTCCGGGACTAGCGGGAGGGCCCCCGGCGAGCAGTACTTC

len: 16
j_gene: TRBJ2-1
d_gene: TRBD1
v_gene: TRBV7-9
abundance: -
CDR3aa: CASSLGYRGSYNEQFF
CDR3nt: TGTGCCAGCAGCTTAGGGTACAGGGGGTCCTACAATGAGCAGTTCTTC

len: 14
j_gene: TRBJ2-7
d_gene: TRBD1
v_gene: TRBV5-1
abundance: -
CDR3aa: CASSWGQGSYEQYF
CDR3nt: TGCGCCAGCAGCTGGGGACAGGGATCCTACGAGCAGTACTTC

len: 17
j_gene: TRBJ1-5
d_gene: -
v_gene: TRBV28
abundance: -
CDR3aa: CASSSTRILGLNQPQHF
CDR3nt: TGTGCCAGCAGTTCAACACGTATCCTCGGCTTAAATCAGCCCCAGCATTTT

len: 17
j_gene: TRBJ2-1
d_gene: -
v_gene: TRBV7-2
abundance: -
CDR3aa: CASSLPLDGRSYNEQFF
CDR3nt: TGTGCCAGCAGCTTACCTCTTGACGGACGGTCCTACAATGAGCAGTTCTTC

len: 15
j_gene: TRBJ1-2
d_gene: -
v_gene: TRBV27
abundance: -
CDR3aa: CASSLFRTDPSGYTF
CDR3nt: TGTGCCAGCAGTTTATTTAGGACGGACCCCTCTGGCTACACCTTC

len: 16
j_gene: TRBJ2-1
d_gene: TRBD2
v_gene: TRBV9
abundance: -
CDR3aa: CASSVGREGPYNEQFF
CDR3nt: TGTGCCAGCAGCGTAGGGCGGGAGGGCCCCTACAATGAGCAGTTCTTC

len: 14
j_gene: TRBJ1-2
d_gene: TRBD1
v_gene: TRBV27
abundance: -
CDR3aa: CASSLGRGQYGYTF
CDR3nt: TGTGCCAGCAGTTTAGGCAGGGGGCAATATGGCTACACCTTC

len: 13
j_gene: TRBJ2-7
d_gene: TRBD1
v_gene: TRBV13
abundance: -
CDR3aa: CASSGGQGHEQYF
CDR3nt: TGTGCCAGCAGCGGGGGACAGGGCCACGAGCAGTACTTC

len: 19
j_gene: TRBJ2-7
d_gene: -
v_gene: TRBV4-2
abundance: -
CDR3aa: CASSQDVALQGSVSYEQYF
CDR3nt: TGTGCCAGCAGCCAAGATGTAGCCTTACAGGGATCGGTCTCCTACGAGCAGTACTTC

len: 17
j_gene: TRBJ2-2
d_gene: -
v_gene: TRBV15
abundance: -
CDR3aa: CATSSHKFRANTGELFF
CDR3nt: TGTGCCACCAGCAGTCATAAGTTCCGTGCGAACACCGGGGAGCTGTTTTTT

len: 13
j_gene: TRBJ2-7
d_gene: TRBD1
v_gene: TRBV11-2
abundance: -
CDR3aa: CASSRDSTYEQYF
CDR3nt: TGTGCCAGCAGCAGGGACAGTACCTACGAGCAGTACTTC

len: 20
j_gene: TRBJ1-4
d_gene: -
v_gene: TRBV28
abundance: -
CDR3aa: CASSFTYGVPSKATNEKLFF
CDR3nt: TGTGCCAGCAGTTTTACCTACGGAGTTCCCTCAAAGGCAACTAATGAAAAACTGTTTTTT

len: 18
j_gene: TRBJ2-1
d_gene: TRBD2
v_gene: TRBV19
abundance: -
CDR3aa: CASSNPTSGSVRYNEQFF
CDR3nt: TGTGCCAGTAGTAACCCGACTAGCGGGAGTGTACGTTACAATGAGCAGTTCTTC

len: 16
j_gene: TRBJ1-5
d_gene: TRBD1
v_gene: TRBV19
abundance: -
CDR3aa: CASSIRDRGQGQPQHF
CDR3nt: TGTGCCAGTAGCATCCGGGACAGGGGGCAGGGTCAGCCCCAGCATTTT